The clone carrying this T cell receptor (beta chain) was observed a few times. The antigen remains unidentified. These data come from a study of CD8 T cells in ankylosing spondylitis. TCRdb ran MiXCR on the 5' RACE reads and lists one entry per CDR3 protein. This sample has approximately 200,000 distinct CDR3 sequences; around 13% occur once, and the top ten carry approximately 17%. CDR3 length equals 14 residues. V was trimmed by 0 bases and J by 5 bases, leaving 11 bases between them. Germline-derived CDR1 and CDR2 are GTSNPN and SVGIG (reference sequence). Points from the study as a whole: Prior work had noted some motif variants in reactive arthritis blood and synovial fluid.

Sequences were obtained from blood, either unsorted or a sorted T cell fraction (not recorded which). This sequence joins TRBV30 and TRBJ2-1, with a tentative D call TRBD1 (6 bases). The TCR was taken from a male donor with ankylosing spondylitis or in good health (not recorded which). The CDR3 nucleotides read TGTGCCTGGAGTGTAGGGGGAGACGACAATGAGCAGTTCTTC. This translates into CAWSVGGDDNEQFF.